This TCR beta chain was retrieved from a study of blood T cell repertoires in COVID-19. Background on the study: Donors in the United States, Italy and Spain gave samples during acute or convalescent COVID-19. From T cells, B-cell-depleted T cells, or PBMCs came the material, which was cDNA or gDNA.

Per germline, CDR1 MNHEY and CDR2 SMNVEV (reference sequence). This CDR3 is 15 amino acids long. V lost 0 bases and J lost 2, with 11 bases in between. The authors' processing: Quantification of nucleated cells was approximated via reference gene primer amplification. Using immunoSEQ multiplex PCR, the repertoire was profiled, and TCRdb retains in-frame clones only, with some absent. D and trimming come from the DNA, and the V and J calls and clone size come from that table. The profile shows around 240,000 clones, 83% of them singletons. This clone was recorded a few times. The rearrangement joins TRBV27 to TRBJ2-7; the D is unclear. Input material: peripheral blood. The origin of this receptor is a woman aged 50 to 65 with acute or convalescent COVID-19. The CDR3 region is CASSLSPPLTYEQYF. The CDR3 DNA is TGTGCCAGCAGTTTATCCCCCCCCCTAACCTACGAGCAGTACTTC.